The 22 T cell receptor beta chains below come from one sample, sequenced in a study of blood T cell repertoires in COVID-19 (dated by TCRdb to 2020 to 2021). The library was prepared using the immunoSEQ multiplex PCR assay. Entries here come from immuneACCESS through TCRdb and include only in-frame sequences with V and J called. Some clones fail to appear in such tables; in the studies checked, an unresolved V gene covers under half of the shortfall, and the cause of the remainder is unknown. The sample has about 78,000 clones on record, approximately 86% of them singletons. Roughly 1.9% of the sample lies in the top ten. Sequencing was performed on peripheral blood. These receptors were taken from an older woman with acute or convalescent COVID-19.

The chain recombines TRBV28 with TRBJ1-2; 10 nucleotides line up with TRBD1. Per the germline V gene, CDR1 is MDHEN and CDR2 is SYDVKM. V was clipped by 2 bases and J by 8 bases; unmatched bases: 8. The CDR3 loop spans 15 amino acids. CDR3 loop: CASSLIGTGERGYTF. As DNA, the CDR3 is TGTGCCAGCAGTTTAATTGGGACAGGGGAGAGAGGCTACACCTTC.

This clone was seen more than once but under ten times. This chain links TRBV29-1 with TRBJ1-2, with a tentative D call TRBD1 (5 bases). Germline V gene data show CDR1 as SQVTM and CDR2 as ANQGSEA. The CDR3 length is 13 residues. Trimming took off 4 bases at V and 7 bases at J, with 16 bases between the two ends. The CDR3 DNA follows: TGCAGCGTTGTAAGGGGCCTTCTAGGTGGCTACACCTTC. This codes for CSVVRGLLGGYTF.

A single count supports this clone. The chain's CDR3 is CATSAGLEPYEQYF. Here the CDR3 DNA reads TGTGCCACCTCCGCGGGACTAGAGCCCTACGAGCAGTACTTC. The chain combines TRBV10-3 with TRBJ2-7; 8 bases fit TRBD2. Per germline, CDR1 ENHRY and CDR2 SYGVKD. J was trimmed by 2 bases and V by 10 bases; bases with no gene match: 10. This CDR3 region has 14 residues.

The CDR3 DNA reads TGTGCCGGCGACAGGGACCTGAACACTGAAGCTTTCTTT. Translation gives CAGDRDLNTEAFF. The rearrangement links TRBV30 to TRBJ1-1, with TRBD1 matching over 7 bases. The germline gives CDR1 GTSNPN, CDR2 SVGIG (reference sequence). The junction had 6 bases not matched to a gene; V was cut back by 8 bases and J by 0 bases. CDR3 length: 13 amino acids.

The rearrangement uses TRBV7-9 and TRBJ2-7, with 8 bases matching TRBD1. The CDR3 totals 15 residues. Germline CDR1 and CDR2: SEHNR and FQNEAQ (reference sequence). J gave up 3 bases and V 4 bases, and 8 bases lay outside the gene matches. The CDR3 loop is CASSSRTGRSYEQYF. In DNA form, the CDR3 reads TGTGCCAGCAGCTCACGGACAGGGAGAAGCTACGAGCAGTACTTC.

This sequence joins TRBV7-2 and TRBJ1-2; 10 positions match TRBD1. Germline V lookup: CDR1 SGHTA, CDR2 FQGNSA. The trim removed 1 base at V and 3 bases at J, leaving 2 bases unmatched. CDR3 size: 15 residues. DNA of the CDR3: TGTGCCAGCAGCTTAGGACAGGGGGCTTACTATGGCTACACCTTC. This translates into CASSLGQGAYYGYTF. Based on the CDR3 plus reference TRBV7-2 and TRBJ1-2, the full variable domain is GAGVSQSPSNKVTEKGKDVELRCDPISGHTALYWYRQSLGQGLEFLIYFQGNSAPDKSGLPSDRFSAERTGGSVSTLTIQRTQQEDSAVYLCASSLGQGAYYGYTFGSGTRLTVV.

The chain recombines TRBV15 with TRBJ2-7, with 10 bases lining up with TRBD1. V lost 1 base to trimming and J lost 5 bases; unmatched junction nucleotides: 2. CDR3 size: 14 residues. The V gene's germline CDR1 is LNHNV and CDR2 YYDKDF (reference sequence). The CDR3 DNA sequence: TGTGCCACCAGCAGAGTCGGGACAGGGGACGAGCAGTACTTC. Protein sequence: CATSRVGTGDEQYF. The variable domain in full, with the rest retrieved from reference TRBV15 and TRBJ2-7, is DAMVIQNPRYQVTQFGKPVTLSCSQTLNHNVMYWYQQKSSQAPKLLFHYYDKDFNNEADTPDNFQSRRPNTSFCFLDIRSPGLGDTAMYLCATSRVGTGDEQYFGPGTRLTVT.

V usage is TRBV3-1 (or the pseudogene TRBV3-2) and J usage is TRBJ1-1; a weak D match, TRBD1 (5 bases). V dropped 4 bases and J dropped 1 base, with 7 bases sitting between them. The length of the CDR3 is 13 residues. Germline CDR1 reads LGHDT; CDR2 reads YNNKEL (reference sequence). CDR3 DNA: TGTGCCAGCAGCCTGACAGAGAACACTGAAGCTTTCTTT. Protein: CASSLTENTEAFF.

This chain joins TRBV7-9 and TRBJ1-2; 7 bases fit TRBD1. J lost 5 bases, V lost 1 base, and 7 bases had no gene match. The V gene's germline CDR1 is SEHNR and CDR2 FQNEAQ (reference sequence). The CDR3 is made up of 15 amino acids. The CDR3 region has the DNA TGTGCCAGCAGCTTAGGCAAAGGGACAGATTATGGCTACACCTTC. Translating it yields CASSLGKGTDYGYTF.

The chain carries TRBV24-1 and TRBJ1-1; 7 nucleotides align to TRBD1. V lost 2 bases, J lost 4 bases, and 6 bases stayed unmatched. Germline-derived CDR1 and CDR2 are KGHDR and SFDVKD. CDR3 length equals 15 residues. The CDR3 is CATSDSRAGGTEAFF. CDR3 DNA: TGTGCCACCAGTGATTCCAGGGCAGGGGGCACTGAAGCTTTCTTT.

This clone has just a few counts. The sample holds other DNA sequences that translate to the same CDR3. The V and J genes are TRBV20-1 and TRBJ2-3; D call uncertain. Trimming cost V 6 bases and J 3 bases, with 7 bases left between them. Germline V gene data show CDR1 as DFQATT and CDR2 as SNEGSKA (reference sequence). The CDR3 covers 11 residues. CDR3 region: CSAPFTDTQYF. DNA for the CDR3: TGCAGTGCCCCCTTTACAGATACGCAGTATTTT.

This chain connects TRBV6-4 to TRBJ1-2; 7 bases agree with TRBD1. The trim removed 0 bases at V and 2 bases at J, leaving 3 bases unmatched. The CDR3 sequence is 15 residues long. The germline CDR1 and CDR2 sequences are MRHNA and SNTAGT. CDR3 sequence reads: CASSDSGGRNYGYTF. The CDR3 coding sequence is TGTGCCAGCAGTGACTCAGGGGGCCGCAACTATGGCTACACCTTC.

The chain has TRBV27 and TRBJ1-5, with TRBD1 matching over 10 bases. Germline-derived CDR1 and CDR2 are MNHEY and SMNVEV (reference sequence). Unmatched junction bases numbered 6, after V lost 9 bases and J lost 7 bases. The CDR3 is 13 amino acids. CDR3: CARGQGICQPQHF. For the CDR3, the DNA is TGTGCCAGGGGACAGGGGATCTGCCAGCCCCAGCATTTT.

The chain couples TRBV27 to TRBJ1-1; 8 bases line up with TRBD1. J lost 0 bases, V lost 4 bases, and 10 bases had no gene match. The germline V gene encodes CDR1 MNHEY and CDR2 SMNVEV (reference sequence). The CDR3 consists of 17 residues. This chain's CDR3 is CASSSRQGQRMNTEAFF. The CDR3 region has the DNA TGTGCCAGCAGTTCACGACAGGGGCAACGCATGAACACTGAAGCTTTCTTT.

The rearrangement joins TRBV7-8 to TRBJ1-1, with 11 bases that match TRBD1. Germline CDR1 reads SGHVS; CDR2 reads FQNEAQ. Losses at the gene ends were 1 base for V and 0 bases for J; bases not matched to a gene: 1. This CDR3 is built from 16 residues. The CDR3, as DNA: TGTGCCAGCAGCTTAGGGACAGGGGGCATGAACACTGAAGCTTTCTTT. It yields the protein CASSLGTGGMNTEAFF.

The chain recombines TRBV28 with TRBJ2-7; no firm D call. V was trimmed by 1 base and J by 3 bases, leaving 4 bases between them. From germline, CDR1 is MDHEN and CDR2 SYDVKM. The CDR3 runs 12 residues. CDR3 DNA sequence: TGTGCCAGCAGTTTATCGGGCTACGAGCAGTACTTC. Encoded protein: CASSLSGYEQYF.

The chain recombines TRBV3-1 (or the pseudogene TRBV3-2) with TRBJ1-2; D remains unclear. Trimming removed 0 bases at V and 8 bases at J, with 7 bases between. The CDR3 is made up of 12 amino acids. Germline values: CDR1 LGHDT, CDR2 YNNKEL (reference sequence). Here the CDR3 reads CASSQERWGYTF. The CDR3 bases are TGTGCCAGCAGCCAAGAACGGTGGGGCTACACCTTC.

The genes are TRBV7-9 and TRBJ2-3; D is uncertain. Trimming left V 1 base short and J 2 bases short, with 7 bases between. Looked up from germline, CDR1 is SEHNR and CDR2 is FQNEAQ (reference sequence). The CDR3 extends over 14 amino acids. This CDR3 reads CASSLVDSTDTQYF. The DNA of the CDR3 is TGTGCCAGCAGCTTAGTAGACTCCACAGATACGCAGTATTTT.

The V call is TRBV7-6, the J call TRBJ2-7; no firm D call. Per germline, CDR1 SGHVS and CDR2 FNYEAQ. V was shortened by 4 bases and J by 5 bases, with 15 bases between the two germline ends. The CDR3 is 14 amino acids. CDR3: CASSSLGPTNEQYF. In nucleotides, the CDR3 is TGTGCCAGCAGCTCCCTAGGCCCCACCAACGAGCAGTACTTC.

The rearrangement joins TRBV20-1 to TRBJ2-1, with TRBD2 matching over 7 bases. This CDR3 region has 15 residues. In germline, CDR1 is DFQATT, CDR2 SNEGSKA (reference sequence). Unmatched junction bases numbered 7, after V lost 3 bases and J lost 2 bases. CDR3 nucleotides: TGCAGTGCTAGTAAGTTGGGACTAACCTACAATGAGCAGTTCTTC. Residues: CSASKLGLTYNEQFF.

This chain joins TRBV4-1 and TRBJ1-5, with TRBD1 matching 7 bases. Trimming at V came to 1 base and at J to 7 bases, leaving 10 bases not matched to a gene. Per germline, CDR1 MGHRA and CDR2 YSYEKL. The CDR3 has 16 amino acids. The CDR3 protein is CASSQGGQSLRQPQHF. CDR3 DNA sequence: TGCGCCAGCAGCCAAGGGGGACAGTCTCTTAGGCAGCCCCAGCATTTT.

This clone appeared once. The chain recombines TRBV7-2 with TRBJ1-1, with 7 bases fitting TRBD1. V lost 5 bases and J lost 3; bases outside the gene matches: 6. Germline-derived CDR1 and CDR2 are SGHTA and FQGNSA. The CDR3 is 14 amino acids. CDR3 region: CASSTGAGDTEAFF. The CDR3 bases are TGTGCCAGCAGCACAGGGGCAGGGGACACTGAAGCTTTCTTT.